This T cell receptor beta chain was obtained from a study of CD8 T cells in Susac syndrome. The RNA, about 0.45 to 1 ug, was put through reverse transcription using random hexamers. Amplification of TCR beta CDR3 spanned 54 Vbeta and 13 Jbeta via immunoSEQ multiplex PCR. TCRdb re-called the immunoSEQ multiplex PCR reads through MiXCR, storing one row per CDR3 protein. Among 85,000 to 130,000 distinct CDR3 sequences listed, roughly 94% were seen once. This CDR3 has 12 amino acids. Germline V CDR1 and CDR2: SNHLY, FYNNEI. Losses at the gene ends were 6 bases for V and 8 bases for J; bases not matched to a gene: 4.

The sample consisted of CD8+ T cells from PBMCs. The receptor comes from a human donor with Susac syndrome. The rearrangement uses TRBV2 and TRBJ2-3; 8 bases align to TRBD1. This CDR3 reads CASRPTGGTQYF. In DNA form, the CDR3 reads TGTGCCAGCAGACCCACAGGGGGTACGCAGTATTTT.